These 28 T cell receptor beta chains originate from one sample sequenced in a study of glioma-infiltrating T cells after dendritic cell vaccination. Sequencing was performed with immunoSEQ multiplex PCR; in TCRdb, only in-frame clones are kept and a portion is missing. The sample gives 85,000 to 95,000 clones, 65% to 90% of which show up once; 15% to 18% is in the top ten. Sequences were derived from blood, sampled before dendritic cell vaccination. These receptors were collected from a human donor with glioblastoma.

This clone has just one count. V usage is TRBV7-2 and J usage is TRBJ1-2, with TRBD1 identical over 8 bases. The CDR3 length is 15 residues. Trimming at V came to 2 bases and at J to 4 bases, leaving 6 bases not matched to a gene. Germline CDR1 is SGHTA and CDR2 is FQGNSA. CDR3 sequence reads: CASSLWEGQGYGYTF. Here the CDR3 DNA reads TGTGCCAGCAGCTTATGGGAAGGACAGGGCTATGGCTACACCTTC.

This chain connects TRBV19 to TRBJ2-7; 7 nucleotides align to TRBD1. V lost 3 bases and J lost 2; bases outside the gene matches: 10. Germline V gives CDR1 LNHDA, CDR2 SQIVND (reference sequence). The CDR3 runs 16 residues. The CDR3 DNA reads as TGTGCCAGTAGTATCCCAACAGGGGCCGAAGCCTACGAGCAGTACTTC. Encoded protein: CASSIPTGAEAYEQYF.

This clone occurred a few times. The V gene is TRBV19, the J gene TRBJ2-7; 11 nucleotides align to TRBD1. Germline-derived CDR1 and CDR2 are LNHDA and SQIVND (reference sequence). CDR3 length: 16 residues. V lost 5 bases, J lost 3 bases, and 9 bases stayed unmatched. CDR3 loop: CASSPYWDRGDYEQYF. The CDR3 DNA is TGTGCCAGTAGTCCCTACTGGGACAGGGGGGACTACGAGCAGTACTTC.

The V gene is TRBV15, the J gene TRBJ2-7; D perhaps matches TRBD2 (6 bases). V was trimmed by 2 bases and J by 2 bases, leaving 16 bases between them. CDR1 is LNHNV, CDR2 YYDKDF, per germline (reference sequence). The CDR3 totals 16 residues. As DNA, the CDR3 is TGTGCCACCAGCAGAAGACTAGGACCTTACACCTACGAGCAGTACTTC. The encoded protein is CATSRRLGPYTYEQYF. Full variable domain (outside the CDR3, taken from reference TRBV15 and TRBJ2-7): DAMVIQNPRYQVTQFGKPVTLSCSQTLNHNVMYWYQQKSSQAPKLLFHYYDKDFNNEADTPDNFQSRRPNTSFCFLDIRSPGLGDTAMYLCATSRRLGPYTYEQYFGPGTRLTVT.

The genes are TRBV5-1 and TRBJ2-5, with 13 bases fitting TRBD2. The length of the CDR3 is 17 residues. Germline V gene sequence: CDR1 SGHRS, CDR2 YFSETQ. The trim removed 4 bases at V and 2 bases at J, leaving 8 bases unmatched. The CDR3 is CASSPGLAGADQETQYF. In nucleotides, the CDR3 is TGCGCCAGCAGCCCCGGACTAGCGGGAGCCGATCAAGAGACCCAGTACTTC.

This chain joins TRBV7-6 and TRBJ2-3, with TRBD2 as a possible D gene (6 bases). Germline V CDR1 and CDR2: SGHVS, FNYEAQ. Trimming cost V 5 bases and J 0 bases, with 12 bases left between them. The CDR3 contains 15 residues. The CDR3 DNA reads as TGTGCCAGCAGCCAAGGACTAATGAGCACAGATACGCAGTATTTT. Protein product: CASSQGLMSTDTQYF.

V is TRBV5-6 and J is TRBJ2-1; TRBD2 is a possible D gene (5 bases). Trimming pared 4 bases from V and 6 bases from J, leaving 17 bases between. CDR3 length: 15 amino acids. The germline CDR1 and CDR2 sequences are SGHDT and YYEEEE. The CDR3 nucleotides read TGTGCCAGCAGCCCCCTTGGAGGCGGACCCAATGAGCAGTTCTTC. This codes for CASSPLGGGPNEQFF.

V is TRBV5-1 and J is TRBJ1-3; 10 positions match TRBD1. V shed 4 bases, J shed 4 bases, and the junction held 11 bases outside the gene matches. This CDR3 has 17 residues. Germline CDR1 and CDR2: SGHRS and YFSETQ. CDR3 in amino acids: CASSPNPGTGVGNTIYF. CDR3 DNA: TGCGCCAGCAGCCCGAACCCCGGGACAGGGGTAGGAAACACCATATATTTT.

V usage is TRBV6-7 and J usage is TRBJ1-3; unclear D gene. TRBV6-7 belongs to the ORF category, with a function that is uncertain. V was trimmed by 2 bases and J by 0 bases, leaving 14 bases between them. This CDR3 has 17 amino acids. CDR3 in amino acids: CASSYQHRENSGNTIYF. The CDR3 DNA reads TGTGCCAGCAGTTACCAGCACCGGGAGAACTCTGGAAACACCATATATTTT.

This clone was recorded only once. The V and J genes are TRBV6-4 and TRBJ1-2; 9 nucleotides align to TRBD1. From germline, CDR1 is MRHNA and CDR2 SNTAGT. With 0 bases clipped from V and 7 bases from J, the junction kept 6 bases outside the gene matches. The CDR3 is 15 residues long. The CDR3: CASSDSGQGIGGYTF. CDR3 DNA sequence: TGTGCCAGCAGTGACTCGGGACAGGGAATTGGTGGCTACACCTTC.

The gene calls are TRBV11-2 and TRBJ2-1; 10 bases line up with TRBD1. Germline V gene data show CDR1 as SGHAT and CDR2 as FQNNGV. This CDR3 has 15 residues. J gave up 2 bases and V 7 bases, and 5 bases lay outside the gene matches. CDR3 loop: CASTSDRGTYNEQFF. CDR3 bases: TGTGCCAGCACCTCGGACAGGGGGACCTACAATGAGCAGTTCTTC.

This clone was counted a single time. This sequence joins TRBV2 and TRBJ2-5; D possibly corresponds to TRBD1 (5 bases). Trimming took 5 bases from V and 3 from J, leaving 13 bases between them. Germline V gene data show CDR1 as SNHLY and CDR2 as FYNNEI. The CDR3 runs 14 residues. CDR3 in amino acids: CASSLRKDKETQYF. DNA of the CDR3: TGTGCCAGCAGTCTAAGGAAGGACAAAGAGACCCAGTACTTC.

This rearrangement joins TRBV7-9 to TRBJ1-5; no clear D gene. This CDR3 is built from 14 residues. CDR1 is SEHNR, CDR2 FQNEAQ, per germline (reference sequence). V lost 4 bases to trimming and J lost 7 bases, with 14 bases between them. The CDR3 is CASSSWEVGQPQHF. The CDR3 DNA follows: TGTGCCAGCAGCTCTTGGGAGGTAGGGCAGCCCCAGCATTTT. The whole variable domain, remainder taken from reference TRBV7-9 and TRBJ1-5, is DTGVSQNPRHKITKRGQNVTFRCDPISEHNRLYWYRQTLGQGPEFLTYFQNEAQLEKSRLLSDRFSAERPKGSFSTLEIQRTEQGDSAMYLCASSSWEVGQPQHFGDGTRLSIL.

This chain connects TRBV4-1 to TRBJ1-4; 8 bases line up with TRBD1. Per germline, CDR1 MGHRA and CDR2 YSYEKL. The length of the CDR3 is 15 residues. The J segment lost 8 bases and the V segment lost 1 base, leaving 6 bases of the junction unmatched. The CDR3 region is CASSQGTGGGEKLFF. The CDR3 coding sequence is TGCGCCAGCAGCCAAGGAACAGGGGGGGGCGAAAAACTGTTTTTT.

CDR3 nucleotides: TGCGCCAGCAGCTTGGAGACAGGGTCCCCAGATACGCAGTATTTT. Its translation: CASSLETGSPDTQYF. This sequence joins TRBV5-1 and TRBJ2-3, with 7 bases fitting TRBD1. Per the germline V gene, CDR1 is SGHRS and CDR2 is YFSETQ. The junction had 5 bases not matched to a gene; V was cut back by 0 bases and J by 4 bases. This CDR3 region has 15 residues.

The chain employs TRBV19 and TRBJ2-2; 11 nucleotides agree with TRBD1. The germline V gene has CDR1 LNHDA and CDR2 SQIVND (reference sequence). V lost 6 bases and J lost 5; bases outside the gene matches: 8. The CDR3 runs to 16 residues. The CDR3 sequence: CASRVWDRGRTGELFF. CDR3 nucleotides: TGTGCCAGTAGGGTATGGGACAGGGGGAGAACCGGGGAGCTGTTTTTT.

The table lists this clone with a count of one. The J gene is TRBJ2-2, the V gene TRBV5-1; TRBD2 aligns across 9 bases. This CDR3 contains 16 residues. The ends lost 3 bases at V and 7 bases at J; junction bases unmatched: 10. CDR1 and CDR2 from the germline V gene are SGHRS and YFSETQ. CDR3 sequence (DNA): TGCGCCAGCAGCTCAGGTAGTAGCGGGAGCAGCGGGGAGCTGTTTTTT. As protein: CASSSGSSGSSGELFF. Using reference TRBV5-1 and TRBJ2-2 for the parts outside the CDR3, the full variable domain is KAGVTQTPRYLIKTRGQQVTLSCSPISGHRSVSWYQQTPGQGLQFLFEYFSETQRNKGNFPGRFSGRQFSNSRSEMNVSTLELGDSALYLCASSSGSSGSSGELFFGEGSRLTVL.

The V gene is TRBV4-2, the J gene TRBJ2-1; TRBD2 matches 10 bases. Germline V gene sequence: CDR1 LGHNA, CDR2 YNFKEQ. V dropped 4 bases and J dropped 7; count of bases not matched to a gene: 10. The CDR3 extends over 16 amino acids. CDR3 protein: CASSPAGGRELNEQFF. DNA of the CDR3: TGTGCCAGCAGCCCAGCGGGGGGGCGGGAGCTAAATGAGCAGTTCTTC.

The chain recombines TRBV2 with TRBJ1-2; possible D gene TRBD1, 6 bases. The length of the CDR3 is 14 residues. The V gene's germline CDR1 is SNHLY and CDR2 FYNNEI. Trimming took off 4 bases at V and 4 bases at J, with 13 bases between the two ends. The CDR3 loop reads CASSGATGSYGYTF. CDR3 nucleotide sequence: TGTGCCAGCAGTGGGGCGACAGGCTCCTATGGCTACACCTTC.

The rearrangement links TRBV25-1 to TRBJ1-1; TRBD1 is a possible D gene (6 bases). Looked up from germline, CDR1 is MGHDK and CDR2 is SYGVNS. This CDR3 region has 14 residues. Trimming cost V 3 bases and J 4 bases, with 12 bases left between them. CDR3 loop: CASSDQGGGTEAFF. The CDR3 bases are TGTGCCAGCAGTGACCAGGGAGGGGGCACTGAAGCTTTCTTT.

The chain links TRBV5-6 to TRBJ1-2; no firm D call. V was pared by 0 bases and J by 8 bases, with 8 bases between. Germline V gives CDR1 SGHDT, CDR2 YYEEEE. The CDR3 runs to 12 residues. CDR3 amino acids: CASSLGRRGYTF. The CDR3 DNA sequence: TGTGCCAGCAGCTTGGGTCGGCGGGGCTACACCTTC.

J is TRBJ2-7 and V is TRBV6-6; 7 bases match TRBD2. This CDR3 comprises 14 residues. Germline CDR1 is MNHNY and CDR2 is SVGAGI (reference sequence). After removal of 1 base from V and 3 bases from J, the junction contained 3 bases not matched to a gene. As DNA, the CDR3 is TGTGCCAGCAGTTACTTGGGACTATTCTACGAGCAGTACTTC. Its translation: CASSYLGLFYEQYF.

The V gene is TRBV27, the J gene TRBJ2-3, with a weak D call TRBD2 (5 bases). V gave up 0 bases and J gave up 1 base, with 17 bases separating them. The CDR3 totals 18 residues. The V gene's germline CDR1 is MNHEY and CDR2 SMNVEV (reference sequence). The CDR3 is CASSLSPILVQGTDTQYF. For the CDR3, the DNA is TGTGCCAGCAGTTTATCCCCAATACTAGTTCAAGGCACAGATACGCAGTATTTT.

The chain combines TRBV29-1 with TRBJ1-2, with unresolved D. The V gene lost 0 bases and the J gene lost 6 bases, with 8 bases spanning the gap. This CDR3 is 12 amino acids long. Germline V gene lookup returns CDR1 SQVTM and CDR2 ANQGSEA. The DNA for the CDR3 is TGCAGCGTTGAAGAGCATACGGATGGCTACACCTTC. This codes for CSVEEHTDGYTF.

The V call is TRBV28, the J call TRBJ2-7, with D possibly matching TRBD1 (5 bases). The germline V gene has CDR1 MDHEN and CDR2 SYDVKM. V lost 6 bases and J 4 bases, leaving 19 bases between the germline ends. The CDR3 runs 15 residues. The CDR3 loop reads CASRSKGVGFYEQYF. The CDR3 region has the DNA TGTGCCAGCAGATCCAAAGGGGTGGGGTTTTACGAGCAGTACTTC.

This clone was seen only a few times. The chain carries TRBV14 and TRBJ2-5; D might be TRBD1 (6 bases). The germline V and J ends were trimmed by 0 bases and 5 bases, with 16 bases remaining between them. The CDR3 spans 16 residues. Germline loops: CDR1 SGHDN, CDR2 FVKESK. Written as DNA, the CDR3 is TGTGCCAGCAGCCAAGACAGGGGCTTTCTCGATGAGACCCAGTACTTC. Protein: CASSQDRGFLDETQYF. Variable domain in full (rest from reference TRBV14 and TRBJ2-5): EAGVTQFPSHSVIEKGQTVTLRCDPISGHDNLYWYRRVMGKEIKFLLHFVKESKQDESGMPNNRFLAERTGGTYSTLKVQPAELEDSGVYFCASSQDRGFLDETQYFGPGTRLLVL.

The chain carries TRBV2 and TRBJ1-1; the D gene is possibly TRBD1 (6 bases). The germline gives CDR1 SNHLY, CDR2 FYNNEI. V was clipped by 3 bases and J by 5 bases, with 13 bases between them. The length of the CDR3 is 14 residues. The CDR3 loop reads CASSDQGKRTEAFF. In nucleotides, the CDR3 is TGTGCCAGCAGTGATCAGGGGAAGAGGACTGAAGCTTTCTTT.

The chain links TRBV5-6 to TRBJ1-1; tentative D call: TRBD1 (5 bases). Germline CDR1 is SGHDT and CDR2 is YYEEEE. The CDR3 is 16 amino acids. The germline V and J ends were trimmed by 0 bases and 3 bases, with 15 bases remaining between them. The CDR3 DNA is TGTGCCAGCAGCTTGGCCGGGGGTTTCGCGGACACTGAAGCTTTCTTT. Translation: CASSLAGGFADTEAFF.